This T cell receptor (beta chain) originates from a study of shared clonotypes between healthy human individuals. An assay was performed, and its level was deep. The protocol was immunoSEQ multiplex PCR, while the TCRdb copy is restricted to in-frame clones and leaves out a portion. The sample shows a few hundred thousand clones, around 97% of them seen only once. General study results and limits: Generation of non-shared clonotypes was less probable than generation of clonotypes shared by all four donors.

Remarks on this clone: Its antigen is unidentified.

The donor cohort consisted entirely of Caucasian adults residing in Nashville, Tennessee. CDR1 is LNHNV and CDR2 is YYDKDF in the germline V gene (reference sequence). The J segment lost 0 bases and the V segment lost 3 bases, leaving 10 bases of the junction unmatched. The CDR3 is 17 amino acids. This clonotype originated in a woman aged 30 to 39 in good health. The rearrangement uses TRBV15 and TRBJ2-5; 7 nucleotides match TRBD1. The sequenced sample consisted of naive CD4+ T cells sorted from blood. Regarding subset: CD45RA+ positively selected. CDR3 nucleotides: TGTGCCACCAGCAGTGATACAGGGGACATGTACCAAGAGACCCAGTACTTC. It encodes CATSSDTGDMYQETQYF.